A selection of T cell receptor beta chains follows, all from one sample in a study of spatial heterogeneity in lung cancer. TCRdb re-called the 5' RACE reads with MiXCR, one entry per CDR3 protein. Found here are about 120,000 distinct CDR3 sequences, more than 9% of them singletons; the top ten hold approximately 15%. This sample comprised PBMCs, obtained at follow-up. The origin of the receptors is a male donor with early-stage non-small cell lung cancer. The CDR3 runs from the conserved cysteine through the conserved F or W. Each record gives: V gene, J gene, CDR3 protein.

>TRBV27|TRBJ2-7
CASSLSTSGTPALYF
>TRBV9|TRBJ1-1
CASSVTGYTEAFF
>TRBV18|TRBJ2-2
CASSPGTADVGGELFF
>TRBV7-3|TRBJ1-2
CASSPDGTGNGYTF
>TRBV27|TRBJ2-5
CASSPSRGGQETQYF
>TRBV12-3/TRBV12-4|TRBJ1-3
CASSLARNTIYF
>TRBV11-2|TRBJ1-3
CASSLSRSGNTIYF
>TRBV28|TRBJ1-1
CAGRSPIRGPEAFF
>TRBV18|TRBJ2-3
CASSGATQYF
>TRBV10-3|TRBJ2-5
CAISESPQETQYF
>TRBV5-8|TRBJ1-1
CASSSRTGRSEAFF
>TRBV2|TRBJ1-3
CASKISGNTIYF
>TRBV7-2|TRBJ2-7
CASSLRGGQYF
>TRBV11-3|TRBJ1-1
CASSLDLAGRAFF
>TRBV6-5|TRBJ2-5
CASSYGRGRETQYF
>TRBV24-1|TRBJ1-5
CATSGGHGDYQPQHF
>TRBV6-2/TRBV6-3|TRBJ2-1
CASSYTSVNEQFF
>TRBV4-1|TRBJ2-7
CASSQARGSYEQYF
>TRBV6-2/TRBV6-3|TRBJ2-5
CASSSLAGAGTQYF
>TRBV5-1|TRBJ2-5
CASKRGLQETQYF
>TRBV2|TRBJ2-5
CASSNTQGMGKKTQYF
>TRBV19|TRBJ2-7
CASKQGPGKYEQYF
>TRBV12-3/TRBV12-4|TRBJ1-1
CASRRDTPNTEAFF
>TRBV3-1|TRBJ2-2
CASSQSTTGELFF
>TRBV6-6|TRBJ1-2
CASTPRRVGYTF
>TRBV12-3/TRBV12-4|TRBJ2-1
CASSPWDTLYNEQFF
>TRBV19|TRBJ2-1
CASSTRVRNEQFF